These 27 T cell receptor beta chains were all obtained from the same sample, sequenced in a study of blood T cell repertoires in COVID-19. This table comes from immunoSEQ multiplex PCR, and its TCRdb copy is limited to in-frame clones, with some not included. The repertoire holds over 120,000 clones, with about 77% as singletons. The material sequenced was peripheral blood. These receptors all come from a woman aged 50 to 60 with active or convalescent COVID-19.

V gene TRBV28 combines with J gene TRBJ2-5; 10 bases map to TRBD2. The CDR3 is 15 residues long. Germline CDR1 MDHEN, CDR2 SYDVKM. The V and J ends lost 5 bases and 5 bases, in that order; junction bases with no gene match: 8. DNA for the CDR3: TGTGCCAGCAGTCTACCAGCGGGAGGGCCGGAGACCCAGTACTTC. This gives the protein CASSLPAGGPETQYF.

The chain recombines TRBV7-3 with TRBJ2-1; D is perhaps TRBD2 (5 bases). The CDR3 runs 15 residues. Germline values: CDR1 SGHTA, CDR2 FQGTGA. Trimming took off 5 bases at V and 6 bases at J, with 17 bases between the two ends. The CDR3: CASSPGSASLNEQFF. The CDR3 DNA reads TGTGCCAGCAGCCCCGGGTCGGCTAGCCTCAATGAGCAGTTCTTC.

The V call is TRBV7-9, the J call TRBJ2-7, with 7 positions matching TRBD2. V dropped 5 bases and J dropped 5; count of bases not matched to a gene: 9. Germline CDR1 is SEHNR and CDR2 is FQNEAQ (reference sequence). CDR3 length: 14 amino acids. The DNA of the CDR3 is TGTGCCAGCAGCCACCAGGCCGGGGGGAACGAGCAGTACTTC. This encodes CASSHQAGGNEQYF.

This clone was counted a few times. The chain joins TRBV28 to TRBJ2-1, with 8 bases identical to TRBD2. This CDR3 has 14 amino acids. V lost 6 bases and J lost 7; bases outside the gene matches: 8. Germline CDR1 and CDR2: MDHEN and SYDVKM. CDR3 residues: CASRRAGDGNEQFF. DNA of the CDR3: TGTGCCAGCAGGAGAGCGGGAGACGGAAATGAGCAGTTCTTC.

This chain connects TRBV5-8 to TRBJ1-1, with 12 positions matching TRBD1. This CDR3 spans 18 amino acids. The V and J ends lost 6 bases and 7 bases, in that order; junction bases with no gene match: 19. From germline, CDR1 is SGHTS and CDR2 YDEGEE. Here the CDR3 DNA reads TGTGCCAGCATCGCCGGGACAGGGGGCCTCAGGGGCGGGGGTGAAGCTTTCTTT. Residues: CASIAGTGGLRGGGEAFF.

This clone appeared a single time. The V gene is TRBV7-2, the J gene TRBJ1-1, with D maybe TRBD1 (6 bases). Germline V CDR1 and CDR2: SGHTA, FQGNSA. The CDR3 loop spans 15 amino acids. V was cut by 1 base and J by 7 bases, with 16 bases left in between. The CDR3 loop is CASSLGRGARVEAFF. In nucleotides, the CDR3 is TGTGCCAGCAGCTTAGGCCGGGGGGCGAGGGTTGAAGCTTTCTTT.

The CDR3 DNA reads TGTGCCAGCAGCCAAGTATCCGGCCGGGATGGCTACACCTTC. This sequence encodes CASSQVSGRDGYTF. This chain joins TRBV3-1 (or the pseudogene TRBV3-2) and TRBJ1-2; D gene ambiguous. CDR3 length: 14 amino acids. The germline gives CDR1 LGHDT, CDR2 YNNKEL (reference sequence). Trimming cost V 1 base and J 6 bases, with 12 bases left between them.

The J gene is TRBJ2-3, the V gene TRBV19, with TRBD2 matching 8 bases. The germline CDR1 and CDR2 sequences are LNHDA and SQIVND (reference sequence). The ends lost 3 bases at V and 0 bases at J; junction bases unmatched: 2. The CDR3 contains 15 residues. The CDR3 sequence: CASSIASGSTDTQYF. CDR3 nucleotides: TGTGCCAGTAGTATCGCTAGCGGGAGCACAGATACGCAGTATTTT.

This chain uses TRBV5-8 with TRBJ2-1, with 11 bases fitting TRBD2. Per the germline V gene, CDR1 is SGHTS and CDR2 is YDEGEE. Unmatched junction bases numbered 10, after V lost 5 bases and J lost 0 bases. The CDR3 has 18 residues. The CDR3 reads CASSLLLAGESSYNEQFF. The DNA of the CDR3 is TGTGCCAGCAGTCTGTTACTAGCGGGGGAAAGCTCCTACAATGAGCAGTTCTTC.

The chain recombines TRBV28 with TRBJ1-3, with a possible D match to TRBD1 (5 bases). The CDR3 is 14 amino acids. The V gene lost 4 bases and the J gene lost 2 bases, with 9 bases spanning the gap. The germline CDR1 and CDR2 sequences are MDHEN and SYDVKM. The DNA of the CDR3 is TGTGCCAGCAGTTCAGGAGGGGCTGGAAACACCATATATTTT. It translates to CASSSGGAGNTIYF.

The chain employs TRBV28 and TRBJ2-7; TRBD1 is a possible D gene (5 bases). The V and J ends lost 3 bases and 5 bases respectively, with 11 bases between them. CDR1 is MDHEN and CDR2 is SYDVKM in the germline V gene. CDR3 length: 13 amino acids. The CDR3, as DNA: TGTGCCAGCAGTTTTCAGGGTTCCCACGAGCAGTACTTC. Protein product: CASSFQGSHEQYF.

This clone has only a few counts. This chain joins TRBV6-2 or TRBV6-3 and TRBJ1-6; 8 bases are a match to TRBD1. There are 16 residues in the CDR3. Germline trimming cut 6 bases from V and 3 bases from J; bases unmatched to any gene: 7. The germline V gene encodes CDR1 MNHEY and CDR2 SVGEGT. The chain's CDR3 is CASSFQGAVYNSPLHF. Here the CDR3 DNA reads TGTGCCAGCAGCTTCCAGGGGGCTGTCTATAATTCACCCCTCCACTTT.

This clone was seen repeatedly, ten times or more. This rearrangement joins TRBV30 to TRBJ2-3; 11 positions agree with TRBD2. After removal of 6 bases from V and 7 bases from J, the junction contained 3 bases not matched to a gene. From germline, CDR1 is GTSNPN and CDR2 SVGIG (reference sequence). This CDR3 contains 12 residues. The CDR3 DNA reads TGTGCCTGTAGCGGGGGGGGAAATACGCAGTATTTT. Protein sequence: CACSGGGNTQYF.

The chain has TRBV5-6 and TRBJ1-2, with TRBD1 as a possible D gene (5 bases). Deletions cut 2 bases from V and 2 bases from J, with 19 bases between. Per germline, CDR1 SGHDT and CDR2 YYEEEE. The CDR3 loop spans 17 amino acids. The CDR3, as DNA: TGTGCCAGCAGCTTTAGGGGCAGCGATCCCCAAAACTATGGCTACACCTTC. Translating it yields CASSFRGSDPQNYGYTF. The full variable domain, its missing parts supplied by reference TRBV5-6 and TRBJ1-2, is DAGVTQSPTHLIKTRGQQVTLRCSPKSGHDTVSWYQQALGQGPQFIFQYYEEEERQRGNFPDRFSGHQFPNYSSELNVNALLLGDSALYLCASSFRGSDPQNYGYTFGSGTRLTVV.

The table lists this clone with a few counts. J is TRBJ1-2 and V is TRBV25-1; no reliable D call. The CDR3 contains 12 residues. V lost 4 bases to trimming and J lost 8 bases, with 11 bases between them. The germline V gene has CDR1 MGHDK and CDR2 SYGVNS. CDR3 residues: CASSAPPRGYTF. The DNA of the CDR3 is TGTGCCAGCAGTGCCCCTCCGAGAGGCTACACCTTC.

This clone appeared a single time. The V call is TRBV5-4, the J call TRBJ2-3; 10 bases map to TRBD2. CDR1 is SGHNT, CDR2 YYREEE, per germline (reference sequence). Trimming at V came to 1 base and at J to 11 bases, leaving 7 bases not matched to a gene. The CDR3 contains 14 residues. The DNA for the CDR3 is TGTGCCAGCAGCTTGTGGGCTAGCGGGAGCGGGCAGTATTTT. Translating gives CASSLWASGSGQYF.

The chain recombines TRBV5-1 with TRBJ2-3; 8 bases are a match to TRBD1. Germline loops: CDR1 SGHRS, CDR2 YFSETQ. The CDR3 is 17 amino acids. V gave up 2 bases and J gave up 0 bases; unmatched junction bases: 8. The chain's CDR3 is CASSFRGPRGSTDTQYF. The DNA of the CDR3 is TGCGCCAGCAGCTTCAGGGGGCCCCGAGGAAGCACAGATACGCAGTATTTT.

The chain combines TRBV14 with TRBJ2-7; 7 bases are shared with TRBD2. J was trimmed by 3 bases and V by 1 base; bases with no gene match: 9. This CDR3 comprises 16 residues. Germline V gene sequence: CDR1 SGHDN, CDR2 FVKESK. CDR3 sequence: CASSQVRRGFYYEQYF. CDR3 DNA sequence: TGTGCCAGCAGCCAAGTAAGGCGGGGGTTCTACTACGAGCAGTACTTC.

The CDR3 DNA reads as TGTGCCAGTAGTGGGCTAGCGGCGTACAATGAGCAGTTCTTC. It yields the protein CASSGLAAYNEQFF. V usage is TRBV19 and J usage is TRBJ2-1, with 7 nucleotides matching TRBD2. V lost 5 bases and J lost 4; bases outside the gene matches: 5. This CDR3 spans 14 amino acids. Germline values: CDR1 LNHDA, CDR2 SQIVND (reference sequence).

The chain links TRBV29-1 to TRBJ2-2; 10 positions match TRBD1. Trimming cost V 7 bases and J 4 bases; bases outside gene matches: 12. This CDR3 is 16 amino acids long. Germline V CDR1 and CDR2: SQVTM, ANQGSEA. CDR3 amino acids: CSATRTGTGATGELFF. CDR3 in DNA: TGCAGCGCCACTAGAACCGGGACAGGGGCCACCGGGGAGCTGTTTTTT.

V usage is TRBV25-1 and J usage is TRBJ2-7, with 9 bases lining up with TRBD1. CDR3 length equals 15 residues. V shed 8 bases and J 4 bases; nucleotides not matched to a gene: 12. Germline CDR1 and CDR2: MGHDK and SYGVNS. The CDR3 loop reads CASHYPGQGMYEQYF. In nucleotides, the CDR3 is TGTGCCAGCCACTACCCGGGACAGGGAATGTACGAGCAGTACTTC.

This chain uses TRBV3-1 (or the pseudogene TRBV3-2) with TRBJ2-2, with 8 bases aligning to TRBD2. The CDR3 spans 15 residues. Germline CDR1 reads LGHDT; CDR2 reads YNNKEL (reference sequence). V lost 2 bases to trimming and J lost 3 bases; unmatched junction nucleotides: 2. DNA for the CDR3: TGTGCCAGCAGCCAAAACGGGGGGGACACCGGGGAGCTGTTTTTT. Translated: CASSQNGGDTGELFF.

V is TRBV3-1 (or the pseudogene TRBV3-2) and J is TRBJ1-1; 11 nucleotides align to TRBD1. CDR1 LGHDT and CDR2 YNNKEL come from the germline V gene (reference sequence). The CDR3 has 16 amino acids. The junction had 13 bases not matched to a gene; V was cut back by 4 bases and J by 9 bases. CDR3 sequence reads: CASSPTPGQGDSKAFF. The CDR3 DNA reads TGTGCCAGCAGCCCGACCCCGGGACAGGGGGATTCGAAAGCTTTCTTT.

The V call is TRBV11-2, the J call TRBJ2-7; 10 positions agree with TRBD2. Germline V gene data show CDR1 as SGHAT and CDR2 as FQNNGV. Trimming removed 1 base from V and 2 bases from J; junction bases left unmatched: 2. CDR3 length: 15 residues. This CDR3 reads CASSLALAGAYEQYF. Written as DNA, the CDR3 is TGTGCCAGCAGCTTAGCGCTAGCGGGGGCCTACGAGCAGTACTTC. Supplemented by reference TRBV11-2 and TRBJ2-7, the full variable domain reads EAGVAQSPRYKIIEKRQSVAFWCNPISGHATLYWYQQILGQGPKLLIQFQNNGVVDDSQLPKDRFSAERLKGVDSTLKIQPAKLEDSAVYLCASSLALAGAYEQYFGPGTRLTVT.

This chain joins TRBV29-1 and TRBJ1-5, with 7 bases matching TRBD1. CDR1 and CDR2 (germline): SQVTM, ANQGSEA. The CDR3 extends over 12 amino acids. The ends lost 5 bases at V and 4 bases at J; junction bases unmatched: 2. The CDR3 protein is CSVLQGNQPQHF. DNA of the CDR3: TGCAGCGTTTTACAGGGGAATCAGCCCCAGCATTTT.

This rearrangement joins TRBV30 to TRBJ1-6; 8 positions agree with TRBD1. Germline V gene sequence: CDR1 GTSNPN, CDR2 SVGIG (reference sequence). V dropped 0 bases and J dropped 7; count of bases not matched to a gene: 8. The CDR3 extends over 16 amino acids. CDR3 amino acids: CAWSVRVTGANSPLHF. The CDR3 region has the DNA TGTGCCTGGAGTGTACGGGTGACAGGGGCGAATTCACCCCTCCACTTT.

The gene calls are TRBV6-5 and TRBJ2-3; 7 bases map to TRBD1. The CDR3 sequence is 14 residues long. The V gene end was trimmed by 0 bases and the J gene end by 10 bases; junction bases not matched to a gene: 7. CDR1 MNHEY and CDR2 SVGAGI come from the germline V gene. The CDR3 reads CASSYSVRGGSQYF. CDR3 nucleotides: TGTGCCAGCAGTTACTCGGTTCGAGGGGGCTCGCAGTATTTT.